The 25 T cell receptor beta chains presented below share a single source sample, sequenced in a study of blood T cell repertoires in COVID-19 (TCRdb year 2020). Libraries were constructed by the immunoSEQ multiplex PCR assay. TCRdb mirrors the immuneACCESS table, restricted to in-frame sequences. Some clones are absent from its copies; in checked studies, under half trace to an unresolved V gene, and the reason for the others is unknown. Here the sample has 100,000 to 150,000 clones; 70% to 90% occur a single time. The ten largest make up 4% to 5.5% of the sample. Sequencing was performed on peripheral blood. Receptors originate from a middle-aged man with acute or convalescent COVID-19.

This clone was detected a few times. V and J are TRBV10-2 and TRBJ2-7; TRBD2 agrees at 7 bases. CDR1 is WSHSY, CDR2 SAAADI, per germline. The CDR3 is 14 amino acids. J gave up 0 bases and V 3 bases, and 2 bases lay outside the gene matches. The CDR3 loop reads CASSEGGSSYEQYF. In DNA, the CDR3 is TGCGCCAGCAGTGAAGGCGGGAGCTCCTACGAGCAGTACTTC.

The rearrangement links TRBV12-3 or TRBV12-4 to TRBJ2-7, with TRBD2 matching over 8 bases. Trimming at V came to 0 bases and at J to 6 bases, leaving 1 base not matched to a gene. This CDR3 is built from 13 residues. CDR3 loop: CASSLARGGEQYF. CDR3 sequence (DNA): TGTGCCAGCAGTTTAGCCCGGGGGGGCGAGCAGTACTTC.

CDR3 region: CAIADTYNEQFF. CDR3 sequence (DNA): TGTGCCATCGCCGACACCTACAATGAGCAGTTCTTC. V and J are TRBV12-3 or TRBV12-4 and TRBJ2-1; D gene unclear. The CDR3 is 12 amino acids. Trimming took off 10 bases at V and 2 bases at J, with 9 bases between the two ends.

This clone was recorded once. This rearrangement joins TRBV14 to TRBJ2-7; 11 bases agree with TRBD2. With V trimmed by 2 bases and J by 3 bases, 6 bases remained unmatched. Germline-derived CDR1 and CDR2 are SGHDN and FVKESK. This CDR3 comprises 16 residues. CDR3 coding DNA: TGTGCCAGCAGCCAAAGGACTAGCGGGTTTATCTACGAGCAGTACTTC. Translation gives CASSQRTSGFIYEQYF.

The chain links TRBV24-1 to TRBJ2-2; TRBD1 is a possible D gene (6 bases). This CDR3 contains 17 residues. Trimming stripped 6 bases from V and 7 bases from J, with 23 bases between. Germline CDR1 is KGHDR and CDR2 is SFDVKD. The CDR3 region is CATSQPDGAGESGELFF. The CDR3 DNA follows: TGTGCCACCAGTCAACCGGATGGGGCAGGGGAGAGCGGGGAGCTGTTTTTT.

This chain connects TRBV29-1 to TRBJ2-1; TRBD1 agrees at 8 bases. With 4 bases clipped from V and 5 bases from J, the junction kept 10 bases outside the gene matches. Germline CDR1 SQVTM, CDR2 ANQGSEA. CDR3 size: 15 residues. DNA of the CDR3: TGCAGCGTTGTAAGTTCGGGACAGGAAAACAATGAGCAGTTCTTC. Protein sequence: CSVVSSGQENNEQFF.

The chain combines TRBV11-2 with TRBJ1-2; 7 nucleotides match TRBD1. The CDR3 covers 15 residues. The V gene's germline CDR1 is SGHAT and CDR2 FQNNGV. V gave up 5 bases and J gave up 7 bases; unmatched junction bases: 13. This CDR3 reads CASSPRGGGPSGYTF. CDR3 coding DNA: TGTGCCAGCAGCCCCCGAGGAGGGGGCCCTTCTGGCTACACCTTC.

The chain joins TRBV11-1 to TRBJ1-6; D gene uncertain. Trimming stripped 0 bases from V and 9 bases from J, with 12 bases between. Germline V gene sequence: CDR1 SGHAT, CDR2 FQDESV (reference sequence). This CDR3 is 15 amino acids long. The CDR3 loop reads CASSLAEEVGSPLHF. The CDR3 bases are TGTGCCAGCAGCTTAGCCGAAGAAGTCGGTTCACCCCTCCACTTT.

V and J are TRBV6-5 and TRBJ2-7, with a weak D call TRBD2 (5 bases). Germline V CDR1 and CDR2: MNHEY, SVGAGI. CDR3 length equals 12 residues. Trimming stripped 6 bases from V and 4 bases from J, with 10 bases between. The CDR3 is CASRGGIYEQYF. CDR3 DNA sequence: TGTGCCAGCAGAGGAGGCATATACGAGCAGTACTTC.

The chain has TRBV5-4 and TRBJ1-4; TRBD1 agrees at 10 bases. The CDR3 has 16 residues. The V and J ends lost 0 bases and 8 bases, in that order; junction bases with no gene match: 7. Germline V lookup: CDR1 SGHNT, CDR2 YYREEE (reference sequence). The CDR3 region is CASSLGQGAVAEKLFF. The DNA of the CDR3 is TGTGCCAGCAGCTTGGGACAGGGGGCGGTAGCGGAAAAACTGTTTTTT.

CDR3 amino acids: CASSSDYGYTF. The CDR3 region has the DNA TGTGCCAGTAGTTCTGACTATGGCTACACCTTC. The chain carries TRBV19 and TRBJ1-2; D unresolved. CDR1 is LNHDA, CDR2 SQIVND, per germline (reference sequence). The CDR3 is made up of 11 amino acids. The ends were cut back, 5 bases at V and 3 bases at J, with 4 bases in the middle. Using reference TRBV19 and TRBJ1-2 for the parts outside the CDR3, the full variable domain is DGGITQSPKYLFRKEGQNVTLSCEQNLNHDAMYWYRQDPGQGLRLIYYSQIVNDFQKGDIAEGYSVSREKKESFPLTVTSAQKNPTAFYLCASSSDYGYTFGSGTRLTVV.

This chain joins TRBV5-8 and TRBJ1-4; D perhaps matches TRBD1 (5 bases). V was trimmed by 0 bases and J by 4 bases, leaving 7 bases between them. Germline assignment: CDR1 SGHTS and CDR2 YDEGEE. CDR3 size: 14 residues. CDR3 sequence (DNA): TGTGCCAGCAGCTTGGTGACAGTTAATGAAAAACTGTTTTTT. This encodes CASSLVTVNEKLFF.

This sequence joins TRBV3-1 (or the pseudogene TRBV3-2) and TRBJ2-2; TRBD1 aligns across 7 bases. This CDR3 has 14 residues. Germline trimming cut 1 base from V and 5 bases from J; bases unmatched to any gene: 1. Germline V CDR1 and CDR2: LGHDT, YNNKEL (reference sequence). CDR3 sequence (DNA): TGTGCCAGCAGCCAAGGACAGGGAACCGGGGAGCTGTTTTTT. Translating it yields CASSQGQGTGELFF.

The V gene is TRBV4-3, the J gene TRBJ1-1; perhaps TRBD1 as D (6 bases). The CDR3 length is 14 residues. CDR1 is LGHNA, CDR2 YSLEER, per germline. Between the trimmed V and J ends, which lost 8 bases and 6 bases, there was a span of 19 bases. The CDR3 region is CASGLSGTRSEAFF. CDR3 in DNA: TGCGCCAGCGGCCTCTCCGGGACACGCTCTGAAGCTTTCTTT.

The chain employs TRBV6-5 and TRBJ1-1; TRBD1 aligns across 11 bases. With 6 bases clipped from V and 4 bases from J, the junction kept 7 bases outside the gene matches. In germline, CDR1 is MNHEY, CDR2 SVGAGI. CDR3 length: 15 amino acids. The CDR3 spells CASSHRTGGRTEAFF. DNA of the CDR3: TGTGCCAGCAGCCACCGGACAGGGGGCCGCACTGAAGCTTTCTTT.

This chain links TRBV30 with TRBJ1-6; 10 positions match TRBD1. J gave up 7 bases and V 5 bases, and 11 bases lay outside the gene matches. The CDR3 is made up of 16 amino acids. CDR1 is GTSNPN, CDR2 SVGIG, per germline (reference sequence). In DNA, the CDR3 is TGTGCCTGGCGGACAGGGGGAGTCCATACGAATTCACCCCTCCACTTT. This gives the protein CAWRTGGVHTNSPLHF.

The rearrangement uses TRBV12-3 or TRBV12-4 and TRBJ2-2; 8 bases are a match to TRBD1. This CDR3 has 13 residues. The ends lost 6 bases at V and 8 bases at J; junction bases unmatched: 5. CDR3 sequence: CASRTTGEGELFF. Written as DNA, the CDR3 is TGTGCCAGCAGAACGACAGGGGAGGGGGAGCTGTTTTTT.

The V gene is TRBV5-4, the J gene TRBJ2-1; 10 bases map to TRBD2. This CDR3 has 17 amino acids. Germline V CDR1 and CDR2: SGHNT, YYREEE (reference sequence). V lost 2 bases to trimming and J lost 5 bases; unmatched junction nucleotides: 10. The CDR3 loop is CASSLDTGTSADNEQFF. The CDR3, as DNA: TGTGCCAGCAGCTTAGACACCGGGACTAGCGCAGACAATGAGCAGTTCTTC.

This clone appeared once. The rearrangement links TRBV5-1 to TRBJ1-6; 11 bases are shared with TRBD1. The CDR3 spans 15 residues. In germline, CDR1 is SGHRS, CDR2 YFSETQ. J lost 8 bases, V lost 4 bases, and 5 bases had no gene match. In DNA form, the CDR3 reads TGCGCCAGCAGCCCAACGGACAGGGGGCATTCACCCCTCCACTTT. This gives the protein CASSPTDRGHSPLHF. The full variable domain, with the rest looked up from reference TRBV5-1 and TRBJ1-6, is KAGVTQTPRYLIKTRGQQVTLSCSPISGHRSVSWYQQTPGQGLQFLFEYFSETQRNKGNFPGRFSGRQFSNSRSEMNVSTLELGDSALYLCASSPTDRGHSPLHFGNGTRLTVT.

This chain links TRBV5-4 with TRBJ2-1, with 9 bases identical to TRBD2. Losses at the gene ends were 4 bases for V and 1 base for J; bases not matched to a gene: 6. Germline V gene data show CDR1 as SGHNT and CDR2 as YYREEE (reference sequence). The CDR3 is made up of 16 amino acids. The CDR3 loop reads CASSPGLALSYNEQFF. As DNA, the CDR3 is TGTGCCAGCAGCCCCGGACTAGCGCTTTCCTACAATGAGCAGTTCTTC.

The chain has TRBV2 and TRBJ1-2; 8 bases agree with TRBD1. After removal of 7 bases from V and 4 bases from J, the junction contained 14 bases not matched to a gene. From germline, CDR1 is SNHLY and CDR2 FYNNEI. This CDR3 comprises 16 residues. The CDR3 loop is CASTSKSGTGVYGYTF. CDR3 sequence (DNA): TGTGCCAGCACCTCAAAATCCGGGACAGGAGTCTATGGCTACACCTTC.

The chain employs TRBV21-1 and TRBJ2-7; the table's D call TRBD2 went unverified against the DNA. TRBV21-1 is assigned pseudogene status. The CDR3 length is 14 residues. The DNA of the CDR3 is TGTGCCAGCAGCAAAGGGGAGGGCTCCTACGAGCAGTACTTC. This gives the protein CASSKGEGSYEQYF.

J is TRBJ1-4 and V is TRBV25-1, with D unclear. Trimming shortened V by 3 bases and J by 8 bases, and 16 bases separated the two germline ends. Germline V gene sequence: CDR1 MGHDK, CDR2 SYGVNS. The CDR3 covers 15 residues. The chain's CDR3 is CASSDARVGGEKLFF. CDR3 sequence (DNA): TGTGCCAGCAGTGATGCGAGAGTAGGAGGAGAAAAACTGTTTTTT.

The chain is built from TRBV9 and TRBJ2-1, with D perhaps TRBD2 (6 bases). This CDR3 comprises 16 residues. Germline-derived CDR1 and CDR2 are SGDLS and YYNGEE. Between the trimmed V and J ends, which lost 0 bases and 0 bases, there was a span of 10 bases. The CDR3 spells CASSVVGLGSYNEQFF. CDR3 sequence (DNA): TGTGCCAGCAGCGTAGTGGGACTCGGCTCCTACAATGAGCAGTTCTTC.

The chain couples TRBV6-1 to TRBJ2-7; TRBD2 is a possible D gene (6 bases). Trimming removed 3 bases from V and 3 bases from J, with 18 bases in between. The CDR3 runs to 16 residues. CDR1 and CDR2 (germline): MNHNS, SASEGT. CDR3 DNA: TGTGCCAGCAGTGACCAGTGGGGAGGAGGGCACTACGAGCAGTACTTC. Protein product: CASSDQWGGGHYEQYF.